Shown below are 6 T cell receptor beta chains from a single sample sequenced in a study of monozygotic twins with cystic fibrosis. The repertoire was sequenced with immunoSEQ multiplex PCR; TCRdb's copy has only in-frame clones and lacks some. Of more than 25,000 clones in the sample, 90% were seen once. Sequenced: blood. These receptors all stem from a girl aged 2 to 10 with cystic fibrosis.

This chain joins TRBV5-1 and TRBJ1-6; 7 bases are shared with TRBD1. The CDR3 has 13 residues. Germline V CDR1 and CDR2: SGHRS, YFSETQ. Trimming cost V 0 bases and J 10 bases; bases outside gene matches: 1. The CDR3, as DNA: TGCGCCAGCAGCTTGGAAGGGGGCTCACCCCTCCACTTT. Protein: CASSLEGGSPLHF. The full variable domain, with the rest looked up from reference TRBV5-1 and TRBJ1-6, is KAGVTQTPRYLIKTRGQQVTLSCSPISGHRSVSWYQQTPGQGLQFLFEYFSETQRNKGNFPGRFSGRQFSNSRSEMNVSTLELGDSALYLCASSLEGGSPLHFGNGTRLTVT.

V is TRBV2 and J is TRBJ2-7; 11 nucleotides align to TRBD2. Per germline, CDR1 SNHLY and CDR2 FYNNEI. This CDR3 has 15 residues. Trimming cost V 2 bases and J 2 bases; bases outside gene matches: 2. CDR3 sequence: CASSETSGGTYEQYF. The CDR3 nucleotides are TGTGCCAGCAGTGAAACTAGCGGGGGAACCTACGAGCAGTACTTC.

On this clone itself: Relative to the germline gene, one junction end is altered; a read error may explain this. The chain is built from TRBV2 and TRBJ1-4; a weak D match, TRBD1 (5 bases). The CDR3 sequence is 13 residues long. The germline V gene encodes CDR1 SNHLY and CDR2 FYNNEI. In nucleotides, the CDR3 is TGTGCCAGCAGTGGGGGCGGGGCACGGGAGCGGCCTTTT. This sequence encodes CASSGGGARERPF. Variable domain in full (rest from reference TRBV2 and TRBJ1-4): EPEVTQTPSHQVTQMGQEVILRCVPISNHLYFYWYRQILGQKVEFLVSFYNNEISEKSEIFDDQFSVERPDGSNFTLKIRSTKLEDSAMYFCASSGGGARERPFGSGTQLSVL.

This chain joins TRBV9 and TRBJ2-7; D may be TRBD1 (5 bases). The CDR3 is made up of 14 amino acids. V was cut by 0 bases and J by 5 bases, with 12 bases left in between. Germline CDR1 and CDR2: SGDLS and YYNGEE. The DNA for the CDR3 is TGTGCCAGCAGCGTAGAGGGGTTCGGCGACGAGCAGTACTTC. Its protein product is CASSVEGFGDEQYF.

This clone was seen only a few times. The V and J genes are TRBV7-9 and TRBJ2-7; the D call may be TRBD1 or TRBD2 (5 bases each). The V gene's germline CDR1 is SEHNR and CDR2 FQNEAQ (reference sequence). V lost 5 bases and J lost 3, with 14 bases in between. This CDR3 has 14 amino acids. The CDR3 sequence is CASSLPGTHYEQYF. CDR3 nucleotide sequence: TGTGCCAGCAGCCTCCCCGGGACGCACTACGAGCAGTACTTC. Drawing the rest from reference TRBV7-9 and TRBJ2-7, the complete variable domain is DTGVSQNPRHKITKRGQNVTFRCDPISEHNRLYWYRQTLGQGPEFLTYFQNEAQLEKSRLLSDRFSAERPKGSFSTLEIQRTEQGDSAMYLCASSLPGTHYEQYFGPGTRLTVT.

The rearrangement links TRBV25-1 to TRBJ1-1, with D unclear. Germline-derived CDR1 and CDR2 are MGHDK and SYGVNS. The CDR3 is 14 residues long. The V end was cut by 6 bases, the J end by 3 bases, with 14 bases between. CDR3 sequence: CASRGVRRDTEAFF. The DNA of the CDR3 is TGTGCCAGCAGGGGCGTGAGGCGGGACACTGAAGCTTTCTTT.